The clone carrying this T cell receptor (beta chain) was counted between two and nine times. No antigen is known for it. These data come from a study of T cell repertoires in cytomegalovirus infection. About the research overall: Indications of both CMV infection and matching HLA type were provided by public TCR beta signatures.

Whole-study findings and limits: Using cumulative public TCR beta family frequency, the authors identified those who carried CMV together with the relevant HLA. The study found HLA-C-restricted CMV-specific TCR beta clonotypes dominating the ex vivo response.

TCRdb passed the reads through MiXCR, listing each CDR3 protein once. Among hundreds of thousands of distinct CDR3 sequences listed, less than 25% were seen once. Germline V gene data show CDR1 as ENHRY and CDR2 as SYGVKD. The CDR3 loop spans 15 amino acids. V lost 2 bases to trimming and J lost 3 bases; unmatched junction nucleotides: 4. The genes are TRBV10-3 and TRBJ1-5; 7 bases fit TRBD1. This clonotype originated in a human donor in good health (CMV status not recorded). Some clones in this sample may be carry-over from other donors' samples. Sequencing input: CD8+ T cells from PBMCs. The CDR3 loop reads CAISEDRDYNQPQHF. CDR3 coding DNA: TGTGCCATCAGTGAGGACAGGGACTACAATCAGCCCCAGCATTTT.